The entry below gives a single TCR delta chain sequence along with its context. This clone is hyperexpanded (1% or more) in its sample. Its antigen specificity is not known. No much larger clone exists at a distance of one base, and base qualities are not known. These data belong to a study of Vγ9Vδ2 T cells in congenital toxoplasmosis (dated by TCRdb to 2020 to 2023). Regarding the research as a whole: IgG, IgM and IgA serology, Western blot and an in-house interferon-gamma release assay were used to diagnose congenital toxoplasmosis. The study compared gamma and delta chain CDR3 repertoires of sorted blood gammadelta T cells between congenitally T. gondii-infected and uninfected infants. Repertoires were sequenced from infants at 2 months after birth and at 1 year of age. At 2 months, TCR sequencing included roughly five infected and around ten uninfected infants, and at 1 year it included 3 infected and 4 uninfected infants.

CDR1 and CDR2 (TSESDYY, QEAYKQQN) derive from the germline V gene. Relative to germline, V is missing 1 base and J is missing 0 bases, with 23 bases of the junction outside any gene match. The cysteine opens and the phenylalanine closes a CDR3 of 23 amino acids. Just the 69-base CDR3 DNA is kept, in frame starting at base 1. The same treatment, using spiramycin and/or pyrimethamine plus sulfadiazine plus folinic acid, was given to mothers of both infected and uninfected infants. All infants, infected and uninfected, were born by term delivery after more than 37 weeks of gestation. About 1 mL of blood was used to isolate PBMCs by Lymphoprep gradient centrifugation, after which the PBMCs were cryopreserved in liquid nitrogen and shipped to Belgium. After thawing, the PBMCs were labeled with Zombie NIR viability dye and stained with antibodies against CD3, TCR gammadelta, Vgamma9 and Vdelta2. Sorting of CD3+ TCRgammadelta+ T cells was performed on a FACSAria III, with a mean purity of approximately 98%. For each sample, RNA was extracted from about 11,000 sorted gammadelta T cells with the RNeasy Micro Kit. Each infant was born to a mother who had been enrolled with a primary T. gondii infection during pregnancy. The infants' peripheral blood was drawn at an outpatient microbiology and virology center located in Pavia, Italy.

cDNA was generated in one tube by template-switch reverse transcription with TRGC- and TRDC-specific primers, using SuperScript II. The TRGC primer was designed so that it would bind both of the constant genes TRGC1 and TRGC2. The KAPA Real-Time Library Amplification Kit was used for TRG and TRD amplification, and AMPure XP bead purification was performed between steps. Index PCR with the Nextera XT Index Kit was used to attach Illumina sequencing adapters. Sequencing of TRG and TRD amplicons was performed on an Illumina MiSeq with the V2 300 kit, and 150 bp paired-end reads were generated. In the original analysis: Before any further analysis, FastQC version 0.11.8 was used to check read quality. With MiXCR version 3.0.3, reads were aligned to GenBank TRG or TRD reference genes and CDR3 sequences were built. MiXCR defaults were kept, except that TRDD gene segments were assembled using 3 rather than 5 consecutive nucleotides. N additions, CDR3 length, J segment length and clonotype sharing between samples were computed with VDJtools version 1.2.1. CDR3 sequences that were out of frame or contained stop codons were left out of the analysis. The overlap of infant repertoires with previously published Vgamma9Vdelta2 repertoires from fetal, cord blood and adult blood was compared. Clones were re-identified by TCRdb from the public reads with CATT, and rows with the same DNA were merged. The V and J calls reflect TCRdb's pipeline rather than the authors' work. The sample yields a few hundred delta-chain clones; about 15% were counted once. Approximately 60% of the sample comes from the top ten.

Broad study findings and their caveats: Two months was the earliest age with enough suitable sample material for TCR repertoire analysis, so newborn repertoires were not sequenced. Germline-encoded fetal-type TRDV2 CDR3 sequences seemed to be more prevalent in infected than in uninfected roughly 2-month-old infants, with an in utero expansion footprint being suggested. At 2 months, infected infants appeared to have fewer N additions in TRGV9 and TRDV2 CDR3s than uninfected infants, particularly in TRDV2-TRDJ1 sequences. High prevalence of a public TRGV9 clonotype was observed in both infected and uninfected infants. Repertoire differences between infected and uninfected infants were less clear at 1 year of age than at 2 months.

The sequenced material came from gamma-delta T cells from blood. The sequence came from a child under 10 years old born to a mother with Toxoplasma gondii infection during pregnancy, either congenitally infected or uninfected (not recorded which). This chain is built from TRAV38-2/DV8 and TRDJ1, and TRDD3 aligns with 11 junction nucleotides. Here the CDR3 is given as CAYRSTGTYTGCWGIPYTDKLIF. The DNA sequence is TGTGCTTATAGGAGCACCGGAACCTACACCGGTTGCTGGGGGATACCCTACACCGATAAACTCATCTTT.